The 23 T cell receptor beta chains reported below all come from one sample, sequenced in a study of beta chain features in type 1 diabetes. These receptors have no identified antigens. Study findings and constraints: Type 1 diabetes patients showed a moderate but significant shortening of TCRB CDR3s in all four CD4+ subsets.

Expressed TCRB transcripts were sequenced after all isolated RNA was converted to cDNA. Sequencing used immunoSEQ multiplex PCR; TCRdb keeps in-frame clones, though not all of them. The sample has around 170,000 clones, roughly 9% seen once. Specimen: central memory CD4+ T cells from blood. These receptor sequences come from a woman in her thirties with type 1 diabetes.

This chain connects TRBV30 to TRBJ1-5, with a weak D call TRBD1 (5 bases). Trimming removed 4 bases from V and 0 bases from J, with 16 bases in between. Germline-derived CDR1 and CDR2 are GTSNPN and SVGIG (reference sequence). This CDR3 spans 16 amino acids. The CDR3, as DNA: TGTGCCTGGAAAGATGGAGGGGACGCTAGCAATCAGCCCCAGCATTTT. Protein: CAWKDGGDASNQPQHF.

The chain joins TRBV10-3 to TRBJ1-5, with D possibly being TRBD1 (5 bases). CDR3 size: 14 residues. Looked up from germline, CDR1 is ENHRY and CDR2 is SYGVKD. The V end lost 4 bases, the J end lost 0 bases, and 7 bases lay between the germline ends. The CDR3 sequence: CAISVDSSNQPQHF. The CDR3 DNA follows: TGTGCCATCAGTGTAGACAGTAGCAATCAGCCCCAGCATTTT.

The CDR3 sequence: CASSLGQLQVEQYF. CDR3 nucleotides: TGTGCCAGCAGTTTGGGACAGCTTCAGGTTGAGCAGTACTTC. The J gene is TRBJ2-7, the V gene TRBV28, with 7 bases identical to TRBD1. CDR1 is MDHEN and CDR2 is SYDVKM in the germline V gene. V shed 3 bases and J 7 bases; nucleotides not matched to a gene: 9. The CDR3 totals 14 residues.

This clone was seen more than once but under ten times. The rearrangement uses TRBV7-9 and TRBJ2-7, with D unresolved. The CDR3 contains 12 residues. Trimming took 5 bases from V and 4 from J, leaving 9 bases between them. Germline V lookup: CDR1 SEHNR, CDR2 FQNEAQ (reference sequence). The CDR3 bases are TGTGCCAGCAGCCCTAGATATTACGAGCAGTACTTC. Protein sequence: CASSPRYYEQYF.

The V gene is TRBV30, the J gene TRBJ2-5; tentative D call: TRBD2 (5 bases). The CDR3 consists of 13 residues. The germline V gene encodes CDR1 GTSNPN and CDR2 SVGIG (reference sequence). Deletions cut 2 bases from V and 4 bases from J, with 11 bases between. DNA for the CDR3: TGTGCCTGGAGTCTAAGAGGGTCAGAGACCCAGTACTTC. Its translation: CAWSLRGSETQYF.

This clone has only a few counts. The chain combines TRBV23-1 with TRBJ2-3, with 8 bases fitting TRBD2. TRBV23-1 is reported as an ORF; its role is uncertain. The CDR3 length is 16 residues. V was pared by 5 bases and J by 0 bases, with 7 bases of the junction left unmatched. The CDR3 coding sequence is TGCGCCAGCAGTTTTGTAACTAGCGGTAGCACAGATACGCAGTATTTT. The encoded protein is CASSFVTSGSTDTQYF.

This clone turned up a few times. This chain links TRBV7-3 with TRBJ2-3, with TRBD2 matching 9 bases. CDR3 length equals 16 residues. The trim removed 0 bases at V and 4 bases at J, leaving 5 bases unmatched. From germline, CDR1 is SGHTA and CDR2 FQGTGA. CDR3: CASSLTFSGSADTQYF. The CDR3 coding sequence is TGTGCCAGCAGCTTAACGTTTAGCGGGAGCGCAGATACGCAGTATTTT.

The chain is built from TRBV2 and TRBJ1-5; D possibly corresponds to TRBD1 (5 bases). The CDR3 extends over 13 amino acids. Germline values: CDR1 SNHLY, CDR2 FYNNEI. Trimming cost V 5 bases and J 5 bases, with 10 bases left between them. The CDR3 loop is CASSTQEDQPQHF. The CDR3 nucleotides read TGTGCCAGCAGTACACAGGAAGATCAGCCCCAGCATTTT.

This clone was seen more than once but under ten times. This chain's CDR3 is CASSLRGTDSYEQYF. For the CDR3, the DNA is TGTGCCAGCAGCTTACGGGGGACGGACTCCTACGAGCAGTACTTC. The genes are TRBV7-3 and TRBJ2-7, with a weak D call TRBD2 (6 bases). The CDR3 has 15 residues. The V gene's germline CDR1 is SGHTA and CDR2 FQGTGA. Trimming removed 2 bases at V and 0 bases at J, with 11 bases between.

The CDR3 sequence is CASSPASGTGYFSNQPQHF. For the CDR3, the DNA is TGTGCCAGCAGTCCGGCCTCCGGGACAGGGTACTTTAGCAATCAGCCCCAGCATTTT. The chain couples TRBV28 to TRBJ1-5; 9 nucleotides agree with TRBD1. CDR3 size: 19 residues. CDR1 and CDR2 from the germline V gene are MDHEN and SYDVKM. J gave up 0 bases and V 5 bases, and 14 bases lay outside the gene matches.

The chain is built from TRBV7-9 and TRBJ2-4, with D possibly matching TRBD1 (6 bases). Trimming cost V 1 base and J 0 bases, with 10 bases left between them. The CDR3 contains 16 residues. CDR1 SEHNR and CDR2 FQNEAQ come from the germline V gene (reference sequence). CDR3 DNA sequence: TGTGCCAGCAGCTTAGACAGGGCCTTAGCCAAAAACATTCAGTACTTC. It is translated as CASSLDRALAKNIQYF.

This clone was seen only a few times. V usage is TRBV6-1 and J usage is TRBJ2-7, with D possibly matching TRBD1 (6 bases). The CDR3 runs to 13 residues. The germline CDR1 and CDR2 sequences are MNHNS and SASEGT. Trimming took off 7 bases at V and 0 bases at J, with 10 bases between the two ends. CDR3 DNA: TGTGCCAGCAAGGGGGACGTCTCCTACGAGCAGTACTTC. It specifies CASKGDVSYEQYF.

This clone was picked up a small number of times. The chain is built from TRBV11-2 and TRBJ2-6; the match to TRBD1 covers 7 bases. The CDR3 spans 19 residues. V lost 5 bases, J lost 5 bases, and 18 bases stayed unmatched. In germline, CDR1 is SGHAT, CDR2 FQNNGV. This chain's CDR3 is CASSHPRRTGAARANVLTF. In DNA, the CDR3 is TGTGCCAGCAGCCACCCCCGGCGCACAGGGGCTGCTAGGGCCAACGTCCTGACTTTC.

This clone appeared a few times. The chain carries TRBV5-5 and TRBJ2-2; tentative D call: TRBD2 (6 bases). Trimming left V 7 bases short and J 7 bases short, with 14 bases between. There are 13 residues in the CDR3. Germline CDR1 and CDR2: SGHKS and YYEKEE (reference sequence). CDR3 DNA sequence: TGTGCCAGCCGTCGGGAGTTCGGCGGGGAGCTGTTTTTT. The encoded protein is CASRREFGGELFF.

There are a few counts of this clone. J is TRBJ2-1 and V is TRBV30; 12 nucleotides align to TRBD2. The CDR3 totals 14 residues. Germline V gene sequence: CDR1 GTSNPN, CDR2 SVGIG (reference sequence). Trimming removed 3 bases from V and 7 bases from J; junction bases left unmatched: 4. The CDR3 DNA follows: TGTGCCTGGAGAGGGACTAGCGGGTCTAATGAGCAGTTCTTC. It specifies CAWRGTSGSNEQFF. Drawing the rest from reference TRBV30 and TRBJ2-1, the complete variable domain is SQTIHQWPATLVQPVGSPLSLECTVEGTSNPNLYWYRQAAGRGLQLLFYSVGIGQISSEVPQNLSASRPQDRQFILSSKKLLLSDSGFYLCAWRGTSGSNEQFFGPGTRLTVL.

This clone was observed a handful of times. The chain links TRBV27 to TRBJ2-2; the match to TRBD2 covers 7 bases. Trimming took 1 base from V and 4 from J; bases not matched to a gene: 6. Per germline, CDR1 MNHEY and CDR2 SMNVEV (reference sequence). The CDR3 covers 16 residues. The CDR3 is CASSLLGGRLTGELFF. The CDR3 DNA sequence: TGTGCCAGCAGTTTATTGGGCGGGAGACTCACCGGGGAGCTGTTTTTT.

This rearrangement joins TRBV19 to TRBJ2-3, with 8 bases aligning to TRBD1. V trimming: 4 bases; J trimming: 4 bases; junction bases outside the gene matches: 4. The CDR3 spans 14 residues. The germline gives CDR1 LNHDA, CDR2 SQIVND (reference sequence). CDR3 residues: CASSKDRASDTQYF. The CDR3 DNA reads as TGTGCCAGTAGTAAGGACAGGGCATCAGATACGCAGTATTTT.

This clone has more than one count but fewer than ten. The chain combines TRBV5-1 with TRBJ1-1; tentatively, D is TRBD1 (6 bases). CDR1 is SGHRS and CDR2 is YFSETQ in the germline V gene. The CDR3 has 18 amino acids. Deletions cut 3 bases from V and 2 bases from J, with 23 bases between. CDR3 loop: CASSSPTGIGARNTEAFF. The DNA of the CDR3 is TGCGCCAGCAGCTCCCCAACAGGGATAGGGGCTCGTAACACTGAAGCTTTCTTT.

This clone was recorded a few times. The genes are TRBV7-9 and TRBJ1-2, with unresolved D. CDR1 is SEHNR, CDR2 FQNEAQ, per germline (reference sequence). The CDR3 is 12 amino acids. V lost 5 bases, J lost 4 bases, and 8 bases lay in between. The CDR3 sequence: CASSPGLYGYTF. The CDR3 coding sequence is TGTGCCAGCAGCCCCGGTCTCTATGGCTACACCTTC.

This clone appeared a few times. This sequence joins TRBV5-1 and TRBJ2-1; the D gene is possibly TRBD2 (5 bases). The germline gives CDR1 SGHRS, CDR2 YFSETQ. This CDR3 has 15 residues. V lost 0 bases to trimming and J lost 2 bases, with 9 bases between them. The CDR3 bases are TGCGCCAGCAGCTTGGTAGGAGGTACCTACAATGAGCAGTTCTTC. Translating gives CASSLVGGTYNEQFF.

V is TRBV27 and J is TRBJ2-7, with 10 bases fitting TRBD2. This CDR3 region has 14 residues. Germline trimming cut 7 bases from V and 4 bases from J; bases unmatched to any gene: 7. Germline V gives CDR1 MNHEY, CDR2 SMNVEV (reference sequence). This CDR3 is CASKQREGGYEQYF. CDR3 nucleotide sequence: TGTGCCAGCAAGCAGCGGGAGGGCGGATACGAGCAGTACTTC.

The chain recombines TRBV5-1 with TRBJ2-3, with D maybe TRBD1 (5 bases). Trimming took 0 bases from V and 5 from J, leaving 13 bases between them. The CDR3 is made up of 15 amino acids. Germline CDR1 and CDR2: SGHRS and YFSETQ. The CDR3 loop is CASSLASRVLDTQYF. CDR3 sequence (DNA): TGCGCCAGCAGCTTGGCTTCCAGGGTTTTAGATACGCAGTATTTT. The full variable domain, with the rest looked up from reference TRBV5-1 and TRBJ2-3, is KAGVTQTPRYLIKTRGQQVTLSCSPISGHRSVSWYQQTPGQGLQFLFEYFSETQRNKGNFPGRFSGRQFSNSRSEMNVSTLELGDSALYLCASSLASRVLDTQYFGPGTRLTVL.

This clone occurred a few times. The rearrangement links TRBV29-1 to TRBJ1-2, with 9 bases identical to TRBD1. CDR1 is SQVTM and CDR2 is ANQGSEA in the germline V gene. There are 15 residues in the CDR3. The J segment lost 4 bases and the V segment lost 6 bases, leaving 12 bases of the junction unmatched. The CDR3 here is CSVSRDRERIYGYTF. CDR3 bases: TGCAGCGTGTCCCGGGACAGGGAACGGATCTATGGCTACACCTTC.